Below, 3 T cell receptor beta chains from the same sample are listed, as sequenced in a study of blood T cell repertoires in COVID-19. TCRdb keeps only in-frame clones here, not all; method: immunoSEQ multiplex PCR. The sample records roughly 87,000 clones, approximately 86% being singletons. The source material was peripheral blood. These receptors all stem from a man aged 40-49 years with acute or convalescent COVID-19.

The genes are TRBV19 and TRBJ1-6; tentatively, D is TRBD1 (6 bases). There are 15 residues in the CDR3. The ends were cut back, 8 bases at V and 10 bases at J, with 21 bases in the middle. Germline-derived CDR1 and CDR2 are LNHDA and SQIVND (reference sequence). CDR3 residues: CASSPSGGQESPLHF. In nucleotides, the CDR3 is TGTGCCAGTTCCCCCTCCGGGGGGCAGGAATCACCCCTCCACTTT.

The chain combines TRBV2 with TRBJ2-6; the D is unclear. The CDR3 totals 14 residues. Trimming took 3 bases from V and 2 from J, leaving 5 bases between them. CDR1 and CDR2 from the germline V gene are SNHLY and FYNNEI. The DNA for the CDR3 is TGTGCCAGCAGTGAGCGTACTGGGGCCAACGTCCTGACTTTC. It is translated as CASSERTGANVLTF.

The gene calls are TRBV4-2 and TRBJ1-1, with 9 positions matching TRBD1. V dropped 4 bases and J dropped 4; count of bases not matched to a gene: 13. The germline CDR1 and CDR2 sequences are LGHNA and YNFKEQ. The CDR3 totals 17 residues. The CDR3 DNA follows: TGTGCCAGCAGCCGAGGACCTACAGGGGGCGGGGGCACTGAAGCTTTCTTT. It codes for CASSRGPTGGGGTEAFF.